This TCR beta chain is from a study of vaccination and CD4 T cells after COVID-19. The treatment: 10-day PBMC culture with coronavirus spike peptide pools or control peptides (ViraFEST assay). Each of days 3 and 7 saw half the medium replaced by fresh IL-2 medium. The CDR3 is 17 residues long. Per the germline V gene, CDR1 is MNHEY and CDR2 is SVGEGT. Germline trimming cut 5 bases from V and 0 bases from J; bases unmatched to any gene: 7. Whole-study findings and limits: The authors identified 304 of 307 vaccine-specific clones in convalescent patients as spike mono-reactive.

The Oncomine TCR Beta short-read assay generated sequence data from the DNA of cultured CD4+ T cells. From the PCR reads, TCRdb called clonotypes with MiXCR, one entry per CDR3 protein. Among about 20,000 distinct CDR3 sequences listed, around four fifths were seen once. Turning to this clonotype: Its antigen is not known.

The sequence derives from a human donor who received a COVID-19 vaccine. The rearrangement uses TRBV6-2 or TRBV6-3 and TRBJ1-5, with 10 positions matching TRBD1. The source material was CD4+ T cells from blood, cultured in vitro, sampled after SARS-CoV-2 vaccination. The CDR3 sequence: CASSTRTGGYSNQPQHF. In DNA form, the CDR3 reads TGTGCCAGCAGTACCCGGACAGGGGGGTATAGCAATCAGCCCCAGCATTTT.